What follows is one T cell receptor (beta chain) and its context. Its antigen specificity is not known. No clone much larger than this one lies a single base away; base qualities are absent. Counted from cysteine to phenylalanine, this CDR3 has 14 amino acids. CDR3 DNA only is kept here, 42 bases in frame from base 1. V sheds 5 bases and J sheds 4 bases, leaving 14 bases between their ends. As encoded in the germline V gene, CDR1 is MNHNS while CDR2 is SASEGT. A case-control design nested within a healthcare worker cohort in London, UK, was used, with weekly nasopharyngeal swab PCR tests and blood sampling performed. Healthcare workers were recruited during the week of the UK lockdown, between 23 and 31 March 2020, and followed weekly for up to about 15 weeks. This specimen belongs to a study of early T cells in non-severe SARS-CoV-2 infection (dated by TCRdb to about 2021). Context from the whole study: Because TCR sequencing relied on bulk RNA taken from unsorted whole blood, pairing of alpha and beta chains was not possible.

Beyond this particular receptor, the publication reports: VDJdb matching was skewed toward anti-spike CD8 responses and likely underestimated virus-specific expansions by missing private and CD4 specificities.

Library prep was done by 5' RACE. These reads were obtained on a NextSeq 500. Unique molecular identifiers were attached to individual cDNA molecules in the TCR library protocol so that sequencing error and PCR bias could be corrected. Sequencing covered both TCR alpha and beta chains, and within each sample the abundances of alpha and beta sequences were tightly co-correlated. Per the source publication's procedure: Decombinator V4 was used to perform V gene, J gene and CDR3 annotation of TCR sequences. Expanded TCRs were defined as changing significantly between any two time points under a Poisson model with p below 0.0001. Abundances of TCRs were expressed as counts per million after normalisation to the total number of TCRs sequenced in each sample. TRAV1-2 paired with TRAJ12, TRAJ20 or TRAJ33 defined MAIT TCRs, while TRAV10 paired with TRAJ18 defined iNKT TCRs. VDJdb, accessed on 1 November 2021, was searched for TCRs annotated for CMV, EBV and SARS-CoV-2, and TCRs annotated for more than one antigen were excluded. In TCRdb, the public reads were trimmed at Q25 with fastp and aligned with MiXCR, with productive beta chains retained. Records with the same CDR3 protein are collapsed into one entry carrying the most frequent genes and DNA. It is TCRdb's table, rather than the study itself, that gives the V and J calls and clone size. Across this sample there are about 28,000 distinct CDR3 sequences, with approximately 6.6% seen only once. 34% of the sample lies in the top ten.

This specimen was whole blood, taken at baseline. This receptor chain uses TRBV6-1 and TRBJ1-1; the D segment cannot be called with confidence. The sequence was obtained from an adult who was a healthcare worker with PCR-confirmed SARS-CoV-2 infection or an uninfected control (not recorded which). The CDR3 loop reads CASSPAGVGTEAFF. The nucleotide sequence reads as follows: TGTGCCAGCAGTCCTGCCGGGGTTGGCACTGAAGCTTTCTTT.